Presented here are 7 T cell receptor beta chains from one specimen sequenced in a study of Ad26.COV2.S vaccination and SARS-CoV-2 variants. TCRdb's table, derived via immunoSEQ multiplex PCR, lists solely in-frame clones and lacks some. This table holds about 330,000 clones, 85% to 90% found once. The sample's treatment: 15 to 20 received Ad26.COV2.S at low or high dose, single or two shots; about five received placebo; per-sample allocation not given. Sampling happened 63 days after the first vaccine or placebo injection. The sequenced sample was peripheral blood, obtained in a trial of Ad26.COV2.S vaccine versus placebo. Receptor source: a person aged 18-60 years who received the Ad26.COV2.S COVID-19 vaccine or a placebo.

The CDR3 spells CASSQTCPRSPEAFF. The CDR3 DNA follows: TGCGCCAGCAGTCAAACTTGTCCCAGGTCCCCTGAAGCTTTCTTT. The chain carries TRBV23-1 and TRBJ1-1; D not resolved. TRBV23-1 is reported as an ORF; its role is uncertain. This CDR3 is built from 15 residues. V was cut by 2 bases and J by 6 bases, with 16 bases left in between.

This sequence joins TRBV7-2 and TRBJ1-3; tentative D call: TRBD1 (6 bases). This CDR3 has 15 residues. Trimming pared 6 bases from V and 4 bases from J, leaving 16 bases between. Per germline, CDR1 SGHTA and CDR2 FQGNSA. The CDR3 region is CASSYGVGGGNTIYF. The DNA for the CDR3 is TGTGCCAGCAGTTACGGGGTGGGGGGCGGAAACACCATATATTTT.

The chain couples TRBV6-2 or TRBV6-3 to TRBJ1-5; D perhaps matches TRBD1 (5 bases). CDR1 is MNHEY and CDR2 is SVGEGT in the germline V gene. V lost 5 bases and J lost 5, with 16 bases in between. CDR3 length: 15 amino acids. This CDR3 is CASSRRQGWDQPQHF. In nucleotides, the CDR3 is TGTGCCAGCAGTCGTCGCCAGGGTTGGGATCAGCCCCAGCATTTT.

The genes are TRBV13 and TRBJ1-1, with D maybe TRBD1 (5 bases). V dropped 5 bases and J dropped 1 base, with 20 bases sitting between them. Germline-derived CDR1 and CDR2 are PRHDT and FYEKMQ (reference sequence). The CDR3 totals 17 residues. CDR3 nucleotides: TGTGCCAGCAGCCTCGGGACGGACTTCTTTTCGAACACTGAAGCTTTCTTT. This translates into CASSLGTDFFSNTEAFF.

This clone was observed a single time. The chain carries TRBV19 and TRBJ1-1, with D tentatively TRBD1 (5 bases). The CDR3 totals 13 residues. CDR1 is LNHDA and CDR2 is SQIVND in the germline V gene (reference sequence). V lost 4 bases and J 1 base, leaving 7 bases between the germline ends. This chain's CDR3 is CASSTQGNTEAFF. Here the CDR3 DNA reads TGTGCCAGTAGTACCCAGGGGAACACTGAAGCTTTCTTT.

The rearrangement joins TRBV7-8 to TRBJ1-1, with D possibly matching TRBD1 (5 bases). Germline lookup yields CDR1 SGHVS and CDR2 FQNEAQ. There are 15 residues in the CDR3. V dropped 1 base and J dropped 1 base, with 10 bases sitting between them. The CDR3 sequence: CASSLDSGTNTEAFF. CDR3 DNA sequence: TGTGCCAGCAGCTTAGATTCAGGGACGAACACTGAAGCTTTCTTT. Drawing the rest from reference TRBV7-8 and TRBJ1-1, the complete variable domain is GAGVSQSPRYKVAKRGQDVALRCDPISGHVSLFWYQQALGQGPEFLTYFQNEAQLDKSGLPSDRFFAERPEGSVSTLKIQRTQQEDSAVYLCASSLDSGTNTEAFFGQGTRLTVV.

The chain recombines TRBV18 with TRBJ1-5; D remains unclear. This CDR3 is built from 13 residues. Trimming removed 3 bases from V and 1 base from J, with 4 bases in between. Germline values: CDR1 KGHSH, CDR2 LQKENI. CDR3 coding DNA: TGTGCCAGCTCACCTGGGAGCAATCAGCCCCAGCATTTT. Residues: CASSPGSNQPQHF.